This TCR beta chain is from a study of blood T cell repertoires in COVID-19. Assay: immunoSEQ multiplex PCR; the TCRdb copy retains only in-frame clones and omits some. The table lists about 180,000 clones, roughly 80% of them singletons. Germline CDR1 and CDR2: MNHEY and SMNVEV (reference sequence). CDR3 size: 14 residues. V trimming: 3 bases; J trimming: 5 bases; junction bases outside the gene matches: 6. The V call is TRBV27, the J call TRBJ2-7; 8 bases align to TRBD2. Sequencing was performed on peripheral blood. The TCR sequence derives from a woman in her 70s with COVID-19, enrolled during active disease. CDR3 nucleotides: TGTGCCAGCAGTTTGATAGACGGGAGGGACGAGCAGTACTTC. It translates to CASSLIDGRDEQYF.